This is a list of T cell receptor beta chains from one sample in a study of blood T cell repertoires in COVID-19. Repertoires were generated with immunoSEQ multiplex PCR, while TCRdb's copy carries only in-frame clones and drops some. The top ten hold 0.94% of the sample, which has a few hundred thousand clones, under 90% seen once. Sequencing used peripheral blood. These receptors all stem from a woman aged 40 to 50 who had recovered from COVID-19. CDR3s include the opening cysteine and the closing phenylalanine or tryptophan. The D gene is left open where the match is weak. Clone size is stated in some rows and not others, as once, few, many or a class when expanded.

>NA|TRBJ2-7|TRBV12-3/TRBV12-4|NA
TGTGCCACCCCAGGCCCCTACGAGCAGTACTTC
CATPGPYEQYF
>NA|TRBJ2-7|TRBV3-1/TRBV3-2|NA
TGTGCCAGCAGTCAGAGGGGGGGTATGGACGAGCAGTACTTC
CASSQRGGMDEQYF
>NA|TRBJ2-7|TRBV19|TRBD2
TGTGCCAGTAGGCCGGATCCAACTAGCGGGGTCGACGAGCAGTACTTC
CASRPDPTSGVDEQYF
>NA|TRBJ2-3|TRBV10-3|TRBD2
TGTGCCATCAGTGACTCGACTAGCGGGAGCACAGATACGCAGTATTTT
CAISDSTSGSTDTQYF
>NA|TRBJ2-5|TRBV5-1|NA
TGCGCCAGCAGCTGGACCGTACCGGGGTTGGAGACCCAGTACTTC
CASSWTVPGLETQYF
>NA|TRBJ1-2|TRBV12-3/TRBV12-4|NA
TGTGCCAGCAGCCCTTCGGGGGGTTATGGCTACACCTTC
CASSPSGGYGYTF
>NA|TRBJ2-5|TRBV9|TRBD2
TGTGCCAGCAGCGCCGGGACTAGCGGGGACCAAGAGACCCAGTACTTC
CASSAGTSGDQETQYF
>few|TRBJ1-3|TRBV2|NA
TGTGCCAGCAGCCCCCTTCAGGCCGCCTCTGGAAACACCATATATTTT
CASSPLQAASGNTIYF
>once|TRBJ2-2|TRBV6-1|TRBD1
TGTGCCAGCAGTGTACTGGGACAGGGGGACGCCGGGGAGCTGTTTTTT
CASSVLGQGDAGELFF
>NA|TRBJ1-1|TRBV27|NA
TGTGCCAGCAGTTTAGTAGGCGGGACGTCGAACACTGAAGCTTTCTTT
CASSLVGGTSNTEAFF
>NA|TRBJ1-3|TRBV6-5|NA
TGTGCCAGCAGTTCACACTCTGGAAACACCATATATTTT
CASSSHSGNTIYF
>NA|TRBJ2-7|TRBV11-3|NA
TGTGCCACCAACTACGAGCAGTACTTC
CATNYEQYF
>NA|TRBJ2-5|TRBV27|TRBD1
TGTGCCAGCAGTTCGGGACAGGGTATTGAGACCCAGTACTTC
CASSSGQGIETQYF
>NA|TRBJ2-7|TRBV11-2|NA
TGTGCCAGCAGTTACGACCGGGGGATACCAACTCGGGAGCAGTACTTC
CASSYDRGIPTREQYF
>NA|TRBJ2-3|TRBV6-6|NA
TGTGCCAGCAGTTACCCAACAGGGCTCGGGGCAGATACGCAGTATTTT
CASSYPTGLGADTQYF
>NA|TRBJ2-7|TRBV29-1|NA
TGCAGCGTTCTAGGATGGAACGAGCAGTACTTC
CSVLGWNEQYF
>NA|TRBJ1-1|TRBV7-6|TRBD1
TGTGCCAGCAGCCCCCAGACAGGGGATTTTGTCGCTGAAGCTTTCTTT
CASSPQTGDFVAEAFF
>NA|TRBJ2-6|TRBV5-1|NA
TGCGCCAGCAGCTTGGGACAGTCTGGGGCCAACGTCCTGACTTTC
CASSLGQSGANVLTF
>NA|TRBJ2-1|TRBV5-1|TRBD2
TGCGCCAGCAGCTTGGTCGCTAGCGGGGCCTACAATGAGCAGTTCTTC
CASSLVASGAYNEQFF
>few|TRBJ2-7|TRBV6-5|TRBD2
TGTGCCAGCAGTCGTGCGACTAGCGACTACCACGAGCAGTACTTC
CASSRATSDYHEQYF
>NA|TRBJ2-1|TRBV7-2|NA
TGTGCCAGCAGCTCAAGCGGTACCTACAATGAGCAGTTCTTC
CASSSSGTYNEQFF
>NA|TRBJ1-1|TRBV6-5|TRBD1
TGTGCCAGCACCCCGGGACAGGGGGCCGTCACTGAAGCTTTCTTT
CASTPGQGAVTEAFF
>NA|TRBJ2-3|TRBV10-2|TRBD2
TGCGCCAGCAGCCTGGCCCATAGCGGGAGCGCAGATACGCAGTATTTT
CASSLAHSGSADTQYF
>NA|TRBJ2-3|TRBV11-1|TRBD2
TGTGCCAGCAGCCCGGGACTAGCCCAAGGTACGCAGTATTTT
CASSPGLAQGTQYF
>NA|TRBJ2-3|TRBV5-1|NA
TGCGCCAGCAGCTCCGACGGGGGATTGGGCACAGATACGCAGTATTTT
CASSSDGGLGTDTQYF
>NA|TRBJ2-3|TRBV6-1|TRBD2
TGTGCCAGCAGTGGGGCTAGCGGAGCTTCCCGAGGCCCCCCAGATACGCAGTATTTT
CASSGASGASRGPPDTQYF
>NA|TRBJ2-2|TRBV19|NA
TGTGCCAGTAGCTCCCCCCCCGGGGAGCTGTTTTTT
CASSSPPGELFF
>NA|TRBJ1-1|TRBV14|NA
TGTGCCAGCAGCCCACAAAACAGGGTATTAGCTTTCTTT
CASSPQNRVLAFF
>NA|TRBJ2-5|TRBV29-1|TRBD1
TGCAGCGTTCCCTGGGACAGGTCCGAGACCCAGTACTTC
CSVPWDRSETQYF
>NA|TRBJ2-5|TRBV27|NA
TGTGCCAGCAGTTTAGGAGGGGGCGGTGAGACCCAGTACTTC
CASSLGGGGETQYF
>NA|TRBJ2-3|TRBV5-5|NA
TGTGCCAGCAGCCTGTCAGGGATCACAGATACGCAGTATTTT
CASSLSGITDTQYF
>NA|TRBJ2-1|TRBV5-1|TRBD1
TGCGCCAGCAGCGCGACAGGGGTGGTAGAGCAGTTCTTC
CASSATGVVEQFF
>once|TRBJ2-7|TRBV3-1/TRBV3-2|NA
TGTGCCAGCAGCCGGGACTTCTCCTACGAGCAGTACTTC
CASSRDFSYEQYF
>NA|TRBJ2-5|TRBV29-1|TRBD2
TGCAGCGTTGGTTTGGCTAGCGGGCCCCAAGAGACCCAGTACTTC
CSVGLASGPQETQYF
>NA|TRBJ2-7|TRBV12-5|NA
TGTGCTAGTGGTTTGGTATCTAGCGACTCCTACGAGCAGTACTTC
CASGLVSSDSYEQYF
>NA|TRBJ1-2|TRBV7-3|TRBD1
TGTGCCAGCAGCTCACACGCCTTGGGACAGGGTAGCGGCTACACCTTC
CASSSHALGQGSGYTF
>NA|TRBJ1-2|TRBV9|NA
TGTGCCAGCAGCGTAGAGGCAGGGGACAATGGCTACACCTTC
CASSVEAGDNGYTF
>NA|TRBJ2-1|TRBV6-6|TRBD2
TGTGCCAGCAGTCGGGGGGAAGGACTAGCGGGGCACAATGAGCAGTTCTTC
CASSRGEGLAGHNEQFF
>NA|TRBJ1-5|TRBV6-4|TRBD1
TGTGCCGGATTACCTTACAGGGGAGGTCAGCCCCAGCATTTT
CAGLPYRGGQPQHF
>NA|TRBJ1-2|TRBV10-3|TRBD1
TGTGCCATCAGACCCGGACAGGACTATGGCTACACCTTC
CAIRPGQDYGYTF
>NA|TRBJ2-7|TRBV5-1|TRBD1
TGCGCCAGCAGCTTGGGGTGGACAGGGGATCGGGAGCAGTACTTC
CASSLGWTGDREQYF
>NA|TRBJ2-1|TRBV27|TRBD2
TGTGCCAGCAGTCCATCTCGGACTAGCGACTACAATGAGCAGTTCTTC
CASSPSRTSDYNEQFF
>many|TRBJ2-1|TRBV15|NA
TGTGCCACCAGCAGGCCCTTGGACACGAGCTCCTACAATGAGCAGTTCTTC
CATSRPLDTSSYNEQFF
>NA|TRBJ2-2|TRBV5-6|TRBD2
TGTGCCAGCAGCTTGCCTAGCGGCACCGGGGAGCTGTTTTTT
CASSLPSGTGELFF
>once|TRBJ2-6|TRBV27|TRBD2
TGTGCCAGCAGTTCACTGGGGGCTAGCGGGAGTGCTGGGGCCAACGTCCTGACTTTC
CASSSLGASGSAGANVLTF
>NA|TRBJ2-1|TRBV5-1|TRBD2
TGCGCCAGCAGATTGGTGGGTTTACTAGCGGGAGGCAATGAGCAGTTCTTC
CASRLVGLLAGGNEQFF
>NA|TRBJ1-6|TRBV18|NA
TGTGCCAGCTCAGGCGACAGATCCTATAATTCACCCCTCCACTTT
CASSGDRSYNSPLHF
>NA|TRBJ2-7|TRBV7-9|NA
TGTGCCAGCAGGGAGGGTCAAGGGGACCGATACGAGCAGTACTTC
CASREGQGDRYEQYF
>NA|TRBJ1-6|TRBV28|NA
TGTGCCAGCAGAATGAGTAATTCACCCCTCCACTTT
CASRMSNSPLHF
>NA|TRBJ2-7|TRBV4-1|TRBD1
TGCGCCAGCAGCCAAAAACAGGGGGCGGAGGAGCAGTACTTC
CASSQKQGAEEQYF
>NA|TRBJ2-4|TRBV6-1|TRBD2
TGTGCCAGCAGTGACCCGAGCGGGAGGTTAGCCAAAAACATTCAGTACTTC
CASSDPSGRLAKNIQYF
>NA|TRBJ1-2|TRBV7-2|NA
TGTGCCAGCAGCCATACGGGGGGCTTTTACGGCTACACCTTC
CASSHTGGFYGYTF